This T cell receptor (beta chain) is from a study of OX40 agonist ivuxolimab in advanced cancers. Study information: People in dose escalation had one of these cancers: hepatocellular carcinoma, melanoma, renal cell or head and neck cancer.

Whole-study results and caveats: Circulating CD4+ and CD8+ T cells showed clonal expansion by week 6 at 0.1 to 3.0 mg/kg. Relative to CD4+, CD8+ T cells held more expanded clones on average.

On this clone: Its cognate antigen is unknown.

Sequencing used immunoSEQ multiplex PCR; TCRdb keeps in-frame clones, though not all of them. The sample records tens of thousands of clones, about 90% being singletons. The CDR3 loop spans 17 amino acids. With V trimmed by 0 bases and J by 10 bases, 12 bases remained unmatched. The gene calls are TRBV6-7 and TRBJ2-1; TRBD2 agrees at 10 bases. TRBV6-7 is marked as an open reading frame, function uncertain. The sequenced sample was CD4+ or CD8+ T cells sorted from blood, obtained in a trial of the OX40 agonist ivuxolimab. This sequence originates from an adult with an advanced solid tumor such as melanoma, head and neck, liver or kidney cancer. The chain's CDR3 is CASSYSRGLAGAGEQFF. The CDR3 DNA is TGTGCCAGCAGTTACTCCCGGGGCCTAGCGGGAGCAGGGGAGCAGTTCTTC.